The rows below give T cell receptor beta chains drawn from one sample of a study of regulatory T cells in long-lasting Graves disease. TCRdb itself ran the multiplex PCR reads through MiXCR, one entry per CDR3 protein. Of hundreds of thousands of distinct CDR3 sequences listed, 20% to 25% are singletons. The material sequenced was peripheral blood mononuclear cells (PBMCs), taken when the disease was refractory, from a patient treated with antithyroid drugs. These receptors originate from a female donor with Graves disease. The CDR3 runs from the conserved cysteine through the conserved F or W. The order of the fields is J gene, D gene, clone size, V gene, CDR3 protein, CDR3 DNA. D genes are given only for firm matches. Size tells how often a clone was seen (once, few, many) or the class of an expanded clone, and some rows leave it out.

J: TRBJ1-1
D: -
size: -
V: TRBV20-1
CDR3: CSARGGIEAFF
DNA: TGCAGTGCTCGGGGGGGAATCGAAGCTTTCTTT

J: TRBJ2-7
D: -
size: -
V: TRBV9
CDR3: CASSVTTGPYEQYF
DNA: TGTGCCAGCAGCGTAACTACAGGGCCCTACGAGCAGTACTTC

J: TRBJ2-5
D: -
size: -
V: TRBV6-9
CDR3: CASSYRGAGQETQYF
DNA: TGTGCCAGCAGTTACCGGGGCGCGGGCCAAGAGACCCAGTACTTC

J: TRBJ1-1
D: -
size: few
V: TRBV3-1
CDR3: CASSQAVMTTEAFF
DNA: TGTGCCAGCAGCCAAGCGGTCATGACCACTGAAGCTTTCTTT

J: TRBJ2-7
D: TRBD2
size: -
V: TRBV12-3/TRBV12-4
CDR3: CASSLALAEVVYEQYF
DNA: TGTGCCAGCAGTTTAGCGCTAGCGGAGGTAGTCTACGAGCAGTACTTC

J: TRBJ1-1
D: TRBD1
size: many
V: TRBV20-1
CDR3: CSAPSGTGLNTEAFF
DNA: TGCAGTGCCCCATCCGGGACAGGATTAAACACTGAAGCTTTCTTT

J: TRBJ2-2
D: -
size: many
V: TRBV28
CDR3: CASSFLFANTGELFF
DNA: TGTGCCAGCAGTTTTCTGTTTGCGAACACCGGGGAGCTGTTTTTT

J: TRBJ2-7
D: TRBD1
size: -
V: TRBV27
CDR3: CASSFRQGLEQYF
DNA: TGTGCCAGCAGTTTTAGACAGGGCCTCGAGCAGTACTTC

J: TRBJ1-2
D: -
size: -
V: TRBV7-9
CDR3: CANGDSGDADGYTF
DNA: TGTGCCAATGGGGACTCAGGGGATGCGGATGGCTACACCTTC

J: TRBJ2-5
D: -
size: -
V: TRBV4-2
CDR3: CASSQGATQETQYF
DNA: TGTGCCAGCAGCCAAGGGGCTACTCAAGAGACCCAGTACTTC

J: TRBJ2-3
D: TRBD2
size: -
V: TRBV20-1
CDR3: CSAQPLAGSTDTQYF
DNA: TGCAGTGCCCAACCGCTAGCGGGGAGCACAGATACGCAGTATTTT

J: TRBJ1-4
D: TRBD1
size: many
V: TRBV7-2
CDR3: CASSLVGQEGEKLFF
DNA: TGTGCCAGCAGCTTAGTTGGACAGGAGGGTGAAAAACTGTTTTTT

J: TRBJ1-1
D: -
size: -
V: TRBV7-9
CDR3: CASSGGAVNTEAFF
DNA: TGTGCCAGCAGCGGGGGGGCGGTGAACACTGAAGCTTTCTTT

J: TRBJ2-7
D: -
size: many
V: TRBV11-2
CDR3: CASSFSPDGYLYEQYF
DNA: TGTGCCAGCAGCTTTTCACCGGACGGATACTTATACGAGCAGTACTTC

J: TRBJ2-7
D: -
size: many
V: TRBV7-2
CDR3: CASSLVSNEQYF
DNA: TGTGCCAGCAGCTTAGTTTCTAACGAGCAGTACTTC

J: TRBJ1-4
D: -
size: many
V: TRBV10-3
CDR3: CAISEGPSEKLFF
DNA: TGTGCCATCAGTGAGGGCCCGAGTGAAAAACTGTTTTTT

J: TRBJ1-1
D: -
size: many
V: TRBV28
CDR3: CASSLLGTTEAFF
DNA: TGTGCCAGCAGTTTATTAGGGACCACTGAAGCTTTCTTT

J: TRBJ2-1
D: -
size: few
V: TRBV24-1
CDR3: CATSDPHRDEQFF
DNA: TGTGCCACCAGTGATCCCCATCGGGATGAGCAGTTCTTC

J: TRBJ2-5
D: TRBD2
size: -
V: TRBV12-3/TRBV12-4
CDR3: CASSLYRGRAEETQYF
DNA: TGTGCCAGCAGTTTATACCGCGGGAGGGCCGAGGAGACCCAGTACTTC

J: TRBJ2-7
D: -
size: few
V: TRBV5-6
CDR3: CASSLLDSPSYEQYF
DNA: TGTGCCAGCAGCTTGCTGGACAGTCCTTCCTACGAGCAGTACTTC

J: TRBJ2-7
D: TRBD1
size: -
V: TRBV4-2
CDR3: CASSQERGLTEQYF
DNA: TGTGCCAGCAGCCAAGAGAGGGGGCTGACCGAGCAGTACTTC

J: TRBJ1-4
D: TRBD1
size: few
V: TRBV5-1
CDR3: CASSLKGGGEKLFF
DNA: TGCGCCAGCAGCTTGAAAGGGGGCGGTGAAAAACTGTTTTTT

J: TRBJ2-4
D: -
size: many
V: TRBV18
CDR3: CASSPTRGPQGIQYF
DNA: TGTGCCAGCTCACCGACCAGGGGACCCCAAGGAATTCAGTACTTC

J: TRBJ2-7
D: -
size: -
V: TRBV29-1
CDR3: CSVLAGSYEQYF
DNA: TGCAGCGTTTTGGCGGGCTCCTACGAGCAGTACTTC

J: TRBJ2-2
D: -
size: many
V: TRBV28
CDR3: CASSPSPGLTYTGELFF
DNA: TGTGCCAGCAGTCCCTCGCCCGGACTGACTTACACCGGGGAGCTGTTTTTT

J: TRBJ2-5
D: -
size: few
V: TRBV7-2
CDR3: CASSPSSVQETQYF
DNA: TGTGCCAGCAGCCCGTCTAGCGTACAAGAGACCCAGTACTTC

J: TRBJ1-2
D: -
size: few
V: TRBV5-1
CDR3: CASSLESKADYGYTF
DNA: TGCGCCAGCAGCTTGGAATCCAAGGCAGACTATGGCTACACCTTC

J: TRBJ2-5
D: -
size: many
V: TRBV13
CDR3: CAGNRLGETQYF
DNA: TGTGCCGGCAACAGGCTAGGAGAGACCCAGTACTTC

J: TRBJ2-5
D: -
size: many
V: TRBV27
CDR3: CASITPGETQYF
DNA: TGTGCCAGCATCACCCCCGGAGAGACCCAGTACTTC

J: TRBJ2-7
D: -
size: many
V: TRBV20-1
CDR3: CSARDIYEQYF
DNA: TGCAGTGCCCGGGACATCTACGAGCAGTACTTC

J: TRBJ1-2
D: TRBD1
size: many
V: TRBV7-9
CDR3: CASSSTGGGSSYTF
DNA: TGTGCCAGCAGCTCTACAGGGGGCGGTTCGAGCTACACCTTC

J: TRBJ2-7
D: TRBD2
size: many
V: TRBV7-2
CDR3: CASSSTSGSGYEQYF
DNA: TGTGCCAGCAGCTCGACTAGCGGGAGCGGGTACGAGCAGTACTTC

J: TRBJ1-5
D: -
size: many
V: TRBV19
CDR3: CASSETGSNQPQHF
DNA: TGTGCCAGTAGTGAGACAGGTAGCAATCAGCCCCAGCATTTT

J: TRBJ2-1
D: TRBD2
size: -
V: TRBV28
CDR3: CASSPGGLAGESEQFF
DNA: TGTGCCAGCAGTCCCGGGGGGCTAGCGGGAGAGAGTGAGCAGTTCTTC

J: TRBJ2-7
D: -
size: few
V: TRBV20-1
CDR3: CSASGTYSYEQYF
DNA: TGCAGTGCTAGTGGGACTTACTCCTACGAGCAGTACTTC

J: TRBJ2-6
D: TRBD1
size: -
V: TRBV5-1
CDR3: CASSLGTGLSGANVLTF
DNA: TGCGCCAGCAGCTTAGGGACAGGGCTCTCTGGGGCCAACGTCCTGACTTTC

J: TRBJ1-5
D: -
size: many
V: TRBV6-1
CDR3: CASRTQYTYQPQHF
DNA: TGTGCCAGCAGAACCCAATACACTTATCAGCCCCAGCATTTT

J: TRBJ2-2
D: TRBD1
size: -
V: TRBV7-6
CDR3: CASSPGRGSANTGELFF
DNA: TGTGCCAGCAGCCCCGGCAGGGGGAGCGCAAACACCGGGGAGCTGTTTTTT

J: TRBJ2-2
D: TRBD2
size: -
V: TRBV11-2
CDR3: CASSLMGGNHGELFF
DNA: TGTGCCAGCAGCTTAATGGGGGGGAATCACGGGGAGCTGTTTTTT

J: TRBJ1-2
D: -
size: -
V: TRBV18
CDR3: CASSPSVPASPGKGYTF
DNA: TGTGCCAGCTCACCTTCGGTCCCGGCATCGCCAGGAAAAGGCTACACCTTC

J: TRBJ1-1
D: -
size: few
V: TRBV7-9
CDR3: CASSLWAEAFF
DNA: TGTGCCAGCAGCTTATGGGCCGAAGCTTTCTTT

J: TRBJ2-1
D: TRBD2
size: -
V: TRBV9
CDR3: CASSVTGGSYNEQFF
DNA: TGTGCCAGCAGCGTTACGGGGGGTTCCTACAATGAGCAGTTCTTC

J: TRBJ1-6
D: -
size: few
V: TRBV20-1
CDR3: CSARDLGQEMSYNSPLHF
DNA: TGCAGTGCTAGAGATCTCGGCCAGGAGATGTCCTATAATTCACCCCTCCACTTT

J: TRBJ1-1
D: -
size: -
V: TRBV10-3
CDR3: CAISERSGYTEAFF
DNA: TGTGCCATCAGTGAGAGGTCGGGGTACACTGAAGCTTTCTTT

J: TRBJ1-5
D: -
size: few
V: TRBV20-1
CDR3: CSGGDIDEPSNQPQHF
DNA: TGCAGTGGAGGGGACATAGACGAGCCGAGCAATCAGCCCCAGCATTTT